This TCR beta chain was retrieved from a study of blood T cells in healthy people across ages. Notes on the study in general: It was held that diversity estimates obtained from one million T cells represented underestimates.

A J-beta primer mix and a sample-barcoded 5' primer were used in a second PCR of about 7 to 12 cycles. MiXCR was run by TCRdb on the 5' RACE reads, yielding one entry per CDR3 protein. Of 1.8 million or so distinct CDR3 sequences in the sample, around 40% were seen once. This clonotype is a singleton in its sample. Its specificity is unknown. A read error is likely, as this CDR3 ends without the conserved phenylalanine or tryptophan. This CDR3 contains 14 residues. V gave up 4 bases and J gave up 4 bases, with 12 bases separating them. Germline-derived CDR1 and CDR2 are MDHEN and SYDVKM. Healthy Caucasian individuals from Russia aged about 6 to 95 were enrolled as donors. Samples each yielded at least 6 micrograms of total RNA.

The gene calls are TRBV28 and TRBJ2-3, with TRBD2 as a possible D gene (6 bases). The receptor's source is a human donor in good health. Source material: blood. CDR3 sequence: CASSYGGIADTQYV. The CDR3 DNA reads as TGTGCCAGCAGTTATGGGGGGATTGCAGATACGCAGTATGTT.